The 6 T cell receptor beta chains below all came from one sample that was sequenced in a study of early T cells in non-severe SARS-CoV-2 infection. One entry per CDR3 protein results from TCRdb running MiXCR on the 5' RACE reads. In the table there are 25,000 to 35,000 distinct CDR3 sequences, approximately 6% of which are singletons. The sequencing sample was made of whole blood. The source is an adult who was a healthcare worker with PCR-confirmed SARS-CoV-2 infection or an uninfected control (not recorded which).

This clonotype was found many times. This rearrangement joins TRBV12-3 or TRBV12-4 to TRBJ2-7, with D unresolved. The V gene lost 4 bases and the J gene lost 3 bases, with 4 bases spanning the gap. The CDR3 runs 11 residues. CDR3 loop: CASSWNYEQYF. Here the CDR3 DNA reads TGTGCCAGCAGTTGGAACTACGAGCAGTACTTC.

CDR3 sequence reads: CASSSDTQYF. Written as DNA, the CDR3 is TGTGCCAGCAGTTCAGATACGCAGTATTTT. The chain uses TRBV6-6 and TRBJ2-3, with D uncertain. V shed 4 bases and J shed 4 bases, with 0 bases lying between them. The CDR3 spans 10 residues. Germline V gene lookup returns CDR1 MNHNY and CDR2 SVGAGI (reference sequence).

This clonotype was detected many times. The rearrangement joins TRBV3-1 to TRBJ1-1; D unresolved. Germline V CDR1 and CDR2: LGHDT, YNNKEL (reference sequence). Trimming stripped 7 bases from V and 2 bases from J, with 8 bases between. CDR3 size: 12 residues. The CDR3 loop is CASTSRNTEAFF. The DNA for the CDR3 is TGTGCCAGCACCTCTAGAAACACTGAAGCTTTCTTT. The complete variable domain, with remaining parts taken from reference TRBV3-1 and TRBJ1-1, reads DTAVSQTPKYLVTQMGNDKSIKCEQNLGHDTMYWYKQDSKKFLKIMFSYNNKELIINETVPNRFSPKSPDKAHLNLHINSLELGDSAVYFCASTSRNTEAFFGQGTRLTVV.

This clonotype was observed at least ten times. The chain carries TRBV29-1 and TRBJ2-3; D is ambiguous. With 1 base removed from V and 7 bases from J, the gap between germline ends came to 3 bases. The V gene's germline CDR1 is SQVTM and CDR2 ANQGSEA. The CDR3 runs 10 residues. CDR3 residues: CSVEVNTQYF. CDR3 nucleotides: TGCAGCGTTGAAGTGAATACGCAGTATTTT.

This clonotype was recorded at least ten times. The V and J genes are TRBV5-1 and TRBJ2-5; D is unclear. The CDR3 runs 14 residues. Germline CDR1 SGHRS, CDR2 YFSETQ. The ends were cut back, 4 bases at V and 0 bases at J, with 10 bases in the middle. This CDR3 reads CASSRSRNQETQYF. The DNA for the CDR3 is TGCGCCAGCAGCCGCTCGAGGAACCAAGAGACCCAGTACTTC.

This clonotype was picked up many times. The chain joins TRBV29-1 to TRBJ2-7; D gene unclear. Germline V CDR1 and CDR2: SQVTM, ANQGSEA. This CDR3 is 13 amino acids long. Trimming left V 0 bases short and J 2 bases short, with 8 bases between. The CDR3 DNA sequence: TGCAGCGTTGAAGATGGCCTACCCTACGAGCAGTACTTC. It translates to CSVEDGLPYEQYF.